The entry below gives a single T cell receptor beta chain sequence along with its context. The antigen remains undetermined. Sequencing was performed with immunoSEQ multiplex PCR; in TCRdb, only in-frame clones are kept and a portion is missing. The sample lists 160,000 or so clones; 75% to 90% were seen once. The data derive from a study of T cell responses to AZD1222 COVID-19 vaccine. Whole-study results and caveats: Baseline testing showed seropositivity in only a handful of AZD1222 recipients. A reported finding is that nearly half of spike-specific TCRs target unmutated variant regions. Females made up more of the donors, who were largely white British, and clonal diversity may have come out too low. All repertoire sampling was performed exclusively after the peak T cell response.

V lost 1 base to trimming and J lost 6 bases, with 12 bases between them. The CDR3 totals 14 residues. Per germline, CDR1 LGHNA and CDR2 YSLEER. The chain has TRBV4-3 and TRBJ1-1; D is possibly TRBD1 (6 bases). Sequenced here: peripheral blood, sampled 28 days after the second dose of the MenACWY control vaccine. This receptor was taken from an adult who received the MenACWY meningococcal vaccine as a control. CDR3 DNA: TGCGCCAGCAGCCAAGGGGGGCGCGGTTCTGAAGCTTTCTTT. As protein: CASSQGGRGSEAFF.